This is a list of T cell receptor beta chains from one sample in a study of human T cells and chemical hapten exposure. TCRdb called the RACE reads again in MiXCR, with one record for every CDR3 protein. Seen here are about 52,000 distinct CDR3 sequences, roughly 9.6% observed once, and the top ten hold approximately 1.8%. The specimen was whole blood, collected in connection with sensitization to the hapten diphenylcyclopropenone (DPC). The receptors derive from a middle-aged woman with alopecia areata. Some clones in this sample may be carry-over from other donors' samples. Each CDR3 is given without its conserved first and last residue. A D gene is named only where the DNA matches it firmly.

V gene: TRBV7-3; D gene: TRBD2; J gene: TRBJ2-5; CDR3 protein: ASSLSGSGGQETQY
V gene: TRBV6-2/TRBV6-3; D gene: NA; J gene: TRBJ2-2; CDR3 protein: ASSYPRRTNTGELF
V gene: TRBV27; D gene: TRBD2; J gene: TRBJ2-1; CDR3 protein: ASSLLARFNEQF
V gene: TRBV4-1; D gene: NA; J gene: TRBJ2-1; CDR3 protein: ASSQVQTGFSYNEQF
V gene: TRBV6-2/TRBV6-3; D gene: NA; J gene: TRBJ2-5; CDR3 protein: ASSPGTVETQY
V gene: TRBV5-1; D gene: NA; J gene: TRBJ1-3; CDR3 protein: ASSPEPAGNTIY
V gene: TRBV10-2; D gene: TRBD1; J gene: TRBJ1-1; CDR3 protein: ASSTTEGATEAF
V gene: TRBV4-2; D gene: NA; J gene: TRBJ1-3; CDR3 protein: ASSQEGTYSGNTIY
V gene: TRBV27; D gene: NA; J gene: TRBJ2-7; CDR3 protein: ATPYEQY
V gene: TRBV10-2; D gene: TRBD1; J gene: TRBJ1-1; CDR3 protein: ASKSRGPEAF
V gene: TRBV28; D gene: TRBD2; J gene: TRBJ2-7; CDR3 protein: ASDGGASQVEQY
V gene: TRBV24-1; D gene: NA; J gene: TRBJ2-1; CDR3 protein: ATSQTRDYNEQF
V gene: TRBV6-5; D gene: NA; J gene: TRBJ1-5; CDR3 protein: ASSYWAGGNQPQH
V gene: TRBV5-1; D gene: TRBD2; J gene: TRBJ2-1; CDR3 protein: ASSLGASGVSYNEQF
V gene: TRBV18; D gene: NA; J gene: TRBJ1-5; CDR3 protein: ASSPGPWGSNQPQH
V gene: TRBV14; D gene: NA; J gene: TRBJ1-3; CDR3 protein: ASSPLGPSSGNTIY
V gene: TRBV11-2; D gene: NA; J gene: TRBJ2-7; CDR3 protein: ASSLGLATPYEQY
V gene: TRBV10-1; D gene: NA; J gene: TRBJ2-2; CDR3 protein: ASSEESGLGSGELF
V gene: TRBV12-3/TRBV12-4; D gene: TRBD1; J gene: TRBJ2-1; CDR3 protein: ASSLVAGGYGNEQF
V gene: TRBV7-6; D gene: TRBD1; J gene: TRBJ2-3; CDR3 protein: ASTYRAGGTQY
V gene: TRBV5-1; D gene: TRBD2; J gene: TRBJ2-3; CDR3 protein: ASSLDPLAADTQY
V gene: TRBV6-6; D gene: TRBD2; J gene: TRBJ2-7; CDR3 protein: ASRAISGSYEEQY
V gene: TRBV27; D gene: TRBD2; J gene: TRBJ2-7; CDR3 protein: ASSLSQLTGGVRFYEQY
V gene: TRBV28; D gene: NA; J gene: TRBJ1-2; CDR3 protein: ASSNPGRGYNGYT
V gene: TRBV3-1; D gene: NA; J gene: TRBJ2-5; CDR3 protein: ASSQGGETQY
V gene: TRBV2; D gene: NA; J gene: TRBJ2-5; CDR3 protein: ASGPETQY
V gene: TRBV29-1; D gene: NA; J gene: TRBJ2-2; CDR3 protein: SVAGGTGELF
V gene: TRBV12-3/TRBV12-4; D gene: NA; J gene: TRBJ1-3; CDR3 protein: ASTVSHGNTIY
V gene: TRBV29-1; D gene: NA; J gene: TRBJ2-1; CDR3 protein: SVDSPRGEQF
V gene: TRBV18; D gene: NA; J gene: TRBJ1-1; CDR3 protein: ASSLSGVSNTEAF
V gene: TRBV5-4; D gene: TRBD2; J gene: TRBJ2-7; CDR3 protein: ASSWYLTSGNNEQY
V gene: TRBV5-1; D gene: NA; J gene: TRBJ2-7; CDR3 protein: ASSSQGSTYEQY
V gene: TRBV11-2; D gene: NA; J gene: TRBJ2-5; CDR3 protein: ASSSGHLGTQY
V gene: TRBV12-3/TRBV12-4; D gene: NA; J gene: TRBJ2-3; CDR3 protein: ASSLGEVSTDTQY
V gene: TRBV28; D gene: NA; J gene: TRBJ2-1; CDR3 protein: ASSLGAREQF
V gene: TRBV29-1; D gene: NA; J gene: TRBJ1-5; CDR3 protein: SVETSPGPQH
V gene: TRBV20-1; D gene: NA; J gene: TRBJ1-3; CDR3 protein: SHRGNTIY
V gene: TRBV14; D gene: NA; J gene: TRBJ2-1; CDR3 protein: ASSQGTTSYNEQF
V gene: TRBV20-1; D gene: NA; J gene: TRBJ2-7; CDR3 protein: SGLKGFVEQY
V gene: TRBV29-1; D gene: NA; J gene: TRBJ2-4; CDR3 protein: SGTTRGPKNIQY
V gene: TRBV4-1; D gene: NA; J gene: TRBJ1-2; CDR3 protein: ASSQDGFSYT
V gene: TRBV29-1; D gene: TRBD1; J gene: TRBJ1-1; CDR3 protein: SLATGGDTEAF
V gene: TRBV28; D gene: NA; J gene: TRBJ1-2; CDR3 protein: ASSYGTPANYGYT
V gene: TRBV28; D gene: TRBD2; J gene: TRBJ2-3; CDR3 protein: ASLPSGLDRTDTQY
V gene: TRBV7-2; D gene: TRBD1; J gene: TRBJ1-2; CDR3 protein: ASSSDRTNYGYT
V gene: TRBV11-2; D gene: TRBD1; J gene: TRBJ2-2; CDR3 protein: ASSLYPTLGQPNTGELF
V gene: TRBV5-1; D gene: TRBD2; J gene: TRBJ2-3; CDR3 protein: ASSLGSSGRTDTQY
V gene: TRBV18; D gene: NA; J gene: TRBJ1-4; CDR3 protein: ASSPRGTEKLF
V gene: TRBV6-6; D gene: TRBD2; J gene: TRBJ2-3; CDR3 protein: ASRLLAGGPSDTQY
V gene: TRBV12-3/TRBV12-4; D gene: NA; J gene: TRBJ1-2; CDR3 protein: ASSFAYGYT
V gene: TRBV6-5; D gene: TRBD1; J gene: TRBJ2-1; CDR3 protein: ASSYSTTGPNEQF
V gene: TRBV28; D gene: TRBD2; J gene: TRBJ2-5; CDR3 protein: ASSLSGLGMETQY
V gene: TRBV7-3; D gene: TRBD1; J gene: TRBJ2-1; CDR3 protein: ASSLGRGTYNEQF
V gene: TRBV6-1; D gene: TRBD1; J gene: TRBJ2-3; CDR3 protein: ASSARQGQTDTQY
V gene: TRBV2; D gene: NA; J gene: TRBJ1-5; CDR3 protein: ASSEADLSNQPQH
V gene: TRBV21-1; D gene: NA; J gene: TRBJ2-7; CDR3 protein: ASSRTGGANYEQY
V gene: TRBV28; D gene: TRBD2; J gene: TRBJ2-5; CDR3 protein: ASSLFAGGHQETQY
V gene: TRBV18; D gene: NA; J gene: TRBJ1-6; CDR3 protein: ASSPIDSYNSPLH
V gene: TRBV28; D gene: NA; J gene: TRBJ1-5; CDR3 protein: ASSWTAYQPQH
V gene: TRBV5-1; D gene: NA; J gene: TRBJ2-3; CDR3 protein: ATGPRPDTQY